The clone carrying this T cell receptor beta chain came up many times. Its antigen is undetermined. Thyroid ultrasound, orbital computed tomography, clinical symptoms, and serum thyroxine and TRAb underpinned diagnoses. RNA transcripts were the template for amplifying TCR beta CDR3 regions. Carried out on the TCR CDR3, a first-round RT-PCR used the HTBI primer set. TCRdb fed the multiplex PCR reads into MiXCR, producing one record per CDR3 protein. Of approximately 400,000 distinct CDR3 sequences listed, 15% to 18% are singletons. Trimming removed 3 bases from V and 2 bases from J, with 19 bases in between. The CDR3 totals 17 residues. This record comes from a study of T cells in Graves' hyperthyroidism and ophthalmopathy. Study results and limitations: Ophthalmopathy cases were set apart from stable hyperthyroidism by a 13 V-J model. Blood also held most thyroid clonotypes expanded beyond 0.001.

V is TRBV12-3 or TRBV12-4 and J is TRBJ1-1, with a weak D call TRBD1 (5 bases). Sequenced sample: blood. The receptor was isolated from a woman between 18 and 30 years old with Graves' hyperthyroidism. The CDR3 spells CASSFLRGRGLNTEAFF. The DNA of the CDR3 is TGTGCCAGCAGTTTTTTAAGGGGCCGTGGACTAAACACTGAAGCTTTCTTT.